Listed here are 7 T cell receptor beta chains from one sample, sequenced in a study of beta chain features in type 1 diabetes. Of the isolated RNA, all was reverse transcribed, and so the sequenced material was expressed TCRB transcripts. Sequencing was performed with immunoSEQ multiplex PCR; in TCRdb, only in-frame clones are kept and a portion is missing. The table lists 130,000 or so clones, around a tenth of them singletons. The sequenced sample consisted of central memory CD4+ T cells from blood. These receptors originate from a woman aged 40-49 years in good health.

Here the CDR3 reads CASSLSGINQPQHF. The DNA for the CDR3 is TGTGCCAGTAGTTTGTCAGGGATTAATCAGCCCCAGCATTTT. The chain joins TRBV19 to TRBJ1-5, with a possible D match to TRBD1 (5 bases). The ends were cut back, 5 bases at V and 4 bases at J, with 12 bases in the middle. Germline lookup yields CDR1 LNHDA and CDR2 SQIVND (reference sequence). This CDR3 has 14 residues.

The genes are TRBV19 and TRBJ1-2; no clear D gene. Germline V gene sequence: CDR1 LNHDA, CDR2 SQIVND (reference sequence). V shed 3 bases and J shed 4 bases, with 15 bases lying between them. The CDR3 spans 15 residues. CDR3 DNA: TGTGCCAGTAGTATTTACGGGAGACCGGTCTATGGCTACACCTTC. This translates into CASSIYGRPVYGYTF.

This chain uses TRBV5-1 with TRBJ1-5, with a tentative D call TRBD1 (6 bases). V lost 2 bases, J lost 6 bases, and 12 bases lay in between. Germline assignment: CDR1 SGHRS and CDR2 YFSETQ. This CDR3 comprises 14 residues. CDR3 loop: CASSLREGGQPQHF. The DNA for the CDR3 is TGCGCCAGCAGCTTAAGGGAGGGGGGTCAGCCCCAGCATTTT. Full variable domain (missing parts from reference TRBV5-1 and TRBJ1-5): KAGVTQTPRYLIKTRGQQVTLSCSPISGHRSVSWYQQTPGQGLQFLFEYFSETQRNKGNFPGRFSGRQFSNSRSEMNVSTLELGDSALYLCASSLREGGQPQHFGDGTRLSIL.

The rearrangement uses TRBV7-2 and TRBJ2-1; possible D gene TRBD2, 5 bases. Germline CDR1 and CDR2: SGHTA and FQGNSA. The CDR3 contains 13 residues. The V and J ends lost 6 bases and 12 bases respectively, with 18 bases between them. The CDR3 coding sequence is TGTGCCAGCAGACGAACGGACGGACTTGTGCAGTTCTTC. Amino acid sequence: CASRRTDGLVQFF. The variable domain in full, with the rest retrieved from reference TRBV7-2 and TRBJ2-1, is GAGVSQSPSNKVTEKGKDVELRCDPISGHTALYWYRQSLGQGLEFLIYFQGNSAPDKSGLPSDRFSAERTGGSVSTLTIQRTQQEDSAVYLCASRRTDGLVQFFGPGTRLTVL.

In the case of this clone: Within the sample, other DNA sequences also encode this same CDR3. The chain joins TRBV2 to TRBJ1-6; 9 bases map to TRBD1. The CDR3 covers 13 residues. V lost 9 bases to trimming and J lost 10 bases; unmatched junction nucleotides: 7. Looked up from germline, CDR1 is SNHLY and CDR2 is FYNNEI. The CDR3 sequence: CARGQGGRSPLHF. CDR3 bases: TGTGCCAGGGGACAGGGAGGTAGATCACCCCTCCACTTT.

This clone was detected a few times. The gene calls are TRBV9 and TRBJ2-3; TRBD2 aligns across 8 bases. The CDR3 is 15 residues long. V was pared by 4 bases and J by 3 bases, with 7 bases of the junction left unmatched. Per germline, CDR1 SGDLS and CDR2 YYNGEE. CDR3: CASSPRGGPTDTQYF. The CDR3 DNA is TGTGCCAGCAGCCCTCGGGGGGGGCCGACAGATACGCAGTATTTT.

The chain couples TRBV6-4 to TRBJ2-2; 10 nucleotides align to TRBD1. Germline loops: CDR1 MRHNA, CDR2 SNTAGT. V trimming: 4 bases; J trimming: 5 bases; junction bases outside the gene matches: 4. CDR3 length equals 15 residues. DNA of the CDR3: TGTGCCAGCAGTGTGGGACAGGGGAAGACCGGGGAGCTGTTTTTT. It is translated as CASSVGQGKTGELFF.